This T cell receptor beta chain was recorded in a study of OX40 agonist ivuxolimab in advanced cancers. In the study overall: All patients had ivuxolimab intravenously every 2 weeks at 0.01 to 10 mg/kg. Findings and caveats of the study: Compared with CD4+, CD8+ T cells on average had more expanded clones. Within 6 weeks, CD4+ and CD8+ blood T cells expanded clonally at 0.1 to 3.0 mg/kg.

Using immunoSEQ multiplex PCR, the repertoire was profiled, and TCRdb retains in-frame clones only, with some absent. The sample holds about 52,000 clones; over 80% are singletons and the top ten take around 12%. CDR1 is MNHEY and CDR2 is SVGAGI in the germline V gene. The CDR3 spans 14 residues. V lost 7 bases, J lost 6 bases, and 6 bases stayed unmatched. As for this clone: Its cognate antigen is unknown.

The chain couples TRBV6-5 to TRBJ1-5; 10 nucleotides agree with TRBD1. Sequenced material: CD4+ or CD8+ T cells sorted from blood, taken in a trial of the OX40 agonist ivuxolimab. The sequence came from an adult with an advanced solid tumor such as melanoma, head and neck, liver or kidney cancer. In DNA, the CDR3 is TGTGCCAGCATGGCGACAGGGGGCCTTCAGCCCCAGCATTTT. This codes for CASMATGGLQPQHF.